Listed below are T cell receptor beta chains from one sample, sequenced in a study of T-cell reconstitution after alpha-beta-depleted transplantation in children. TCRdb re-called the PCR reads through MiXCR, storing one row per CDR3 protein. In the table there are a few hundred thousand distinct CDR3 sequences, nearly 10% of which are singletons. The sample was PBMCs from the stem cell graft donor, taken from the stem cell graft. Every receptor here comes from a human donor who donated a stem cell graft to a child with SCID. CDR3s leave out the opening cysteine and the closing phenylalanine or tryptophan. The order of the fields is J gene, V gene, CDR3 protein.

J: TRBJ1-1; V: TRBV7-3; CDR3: ASSLVGRQEAF
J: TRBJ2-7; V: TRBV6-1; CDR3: ASSEGVLQGASYEQY
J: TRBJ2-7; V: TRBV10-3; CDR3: AISEPPGGTYEQY
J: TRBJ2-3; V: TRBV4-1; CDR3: ASSQYKSEPSTDTQY
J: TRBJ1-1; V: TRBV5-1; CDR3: ASSLDIAGTEAF
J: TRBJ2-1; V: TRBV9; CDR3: ASSVDLLSEQF
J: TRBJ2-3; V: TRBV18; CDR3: ASSPGSGADTQY
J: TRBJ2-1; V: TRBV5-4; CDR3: ASSLVGGTGGYNEQF
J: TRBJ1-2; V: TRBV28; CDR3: ASSSPGGYT
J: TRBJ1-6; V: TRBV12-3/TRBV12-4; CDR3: ASSLDLASPLH
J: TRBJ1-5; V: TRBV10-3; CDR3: AISEGRVSPQH
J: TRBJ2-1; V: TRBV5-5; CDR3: ASSLRDSIHEQF
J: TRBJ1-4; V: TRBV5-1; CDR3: ASSLYGDQNLNEKLF
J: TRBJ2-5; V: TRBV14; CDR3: ASSQEGRLHQETQY
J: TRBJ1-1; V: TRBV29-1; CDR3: SAPDSGNTEAF
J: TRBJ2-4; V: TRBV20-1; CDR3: SATLGGAKNIQY
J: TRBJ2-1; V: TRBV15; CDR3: ATSRGRFVSYNEQF
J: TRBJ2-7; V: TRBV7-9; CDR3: ASSLQGFDEQY
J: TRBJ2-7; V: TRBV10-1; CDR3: ASSTGLAGYEQY
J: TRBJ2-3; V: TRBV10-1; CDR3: ASSESSGFGTDTQY
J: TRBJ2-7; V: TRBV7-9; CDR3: ASSQTGGRNEQY
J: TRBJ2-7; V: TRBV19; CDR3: ASSMEAATYEQY
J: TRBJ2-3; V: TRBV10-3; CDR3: AISAGGNTDTQY
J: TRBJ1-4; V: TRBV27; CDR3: ASSPTFATNEKLF
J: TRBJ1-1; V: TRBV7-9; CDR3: ASSLGAPRNTEAF
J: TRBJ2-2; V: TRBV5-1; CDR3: ASSLPGTGNTGELF
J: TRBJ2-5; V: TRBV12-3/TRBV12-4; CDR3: ASSWGETQY
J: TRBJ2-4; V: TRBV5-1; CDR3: ASSLPQGMTKNIQY
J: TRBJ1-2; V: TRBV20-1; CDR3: SARGMDYGYT
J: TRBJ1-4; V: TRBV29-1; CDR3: SGGQGRGEKLF
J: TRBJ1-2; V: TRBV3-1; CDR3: ASSQGRVNYGYT
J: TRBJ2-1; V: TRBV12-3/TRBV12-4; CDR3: ASSLDWSYNEQF
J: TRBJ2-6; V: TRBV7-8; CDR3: ASSLVAGSSGANVLT
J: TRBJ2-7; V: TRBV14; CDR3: ASRDWDSYEQY
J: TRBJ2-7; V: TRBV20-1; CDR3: SARDIGQDVYEQY
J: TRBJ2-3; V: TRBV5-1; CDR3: ASSPGQGGGDTQY